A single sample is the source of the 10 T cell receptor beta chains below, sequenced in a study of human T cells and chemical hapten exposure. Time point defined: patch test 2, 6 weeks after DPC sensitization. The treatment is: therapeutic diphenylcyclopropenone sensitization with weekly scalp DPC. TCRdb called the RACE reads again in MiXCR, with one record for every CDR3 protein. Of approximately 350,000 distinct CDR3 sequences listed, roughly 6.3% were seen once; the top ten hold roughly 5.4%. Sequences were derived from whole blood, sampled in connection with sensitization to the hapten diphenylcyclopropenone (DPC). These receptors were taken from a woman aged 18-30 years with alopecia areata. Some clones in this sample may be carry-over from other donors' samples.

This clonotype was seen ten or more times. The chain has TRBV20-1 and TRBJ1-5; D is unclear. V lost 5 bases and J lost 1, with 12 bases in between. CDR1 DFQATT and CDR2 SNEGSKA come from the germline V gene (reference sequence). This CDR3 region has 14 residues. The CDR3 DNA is TGCAGTGCTCCCCTCCCATCCAGCAATCAGCCCCAGCATTTT. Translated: CSAPLPSSNQPQHF.

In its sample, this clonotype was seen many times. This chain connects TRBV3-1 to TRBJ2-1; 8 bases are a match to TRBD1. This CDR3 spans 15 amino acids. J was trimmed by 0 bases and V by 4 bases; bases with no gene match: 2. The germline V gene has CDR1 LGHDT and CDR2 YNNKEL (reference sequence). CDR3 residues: CASSRDRFSYNEQFF. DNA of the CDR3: TGTGCCAGCAGCCGGGACAGGTTCTCCTACAATGAGCAGTTCTTC.

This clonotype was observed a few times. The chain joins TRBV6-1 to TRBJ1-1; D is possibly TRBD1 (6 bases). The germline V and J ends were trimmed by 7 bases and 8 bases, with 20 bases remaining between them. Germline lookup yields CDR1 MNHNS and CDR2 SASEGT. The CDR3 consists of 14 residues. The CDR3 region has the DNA TGTGCCAGCACCCTTGGGGGCCCATCTCGGGAAGCTTTCTTT. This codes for CASTLGGPSREAFF.

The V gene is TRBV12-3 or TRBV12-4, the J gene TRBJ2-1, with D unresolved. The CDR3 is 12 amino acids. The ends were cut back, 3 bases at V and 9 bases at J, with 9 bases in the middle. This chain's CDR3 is CASSLSQSEQFF. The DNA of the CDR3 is TGTGCCAGCAGTTTGAGCCAATCTGAGCAGTTCTTC.

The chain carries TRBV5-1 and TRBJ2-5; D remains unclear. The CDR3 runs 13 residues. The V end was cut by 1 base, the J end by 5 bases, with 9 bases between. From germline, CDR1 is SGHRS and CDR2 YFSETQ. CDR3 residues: CASSLTLQETQYF. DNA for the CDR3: TGCGCCAGCAGCTTGACTTTGCAGGAGACCCAGTACTTC.

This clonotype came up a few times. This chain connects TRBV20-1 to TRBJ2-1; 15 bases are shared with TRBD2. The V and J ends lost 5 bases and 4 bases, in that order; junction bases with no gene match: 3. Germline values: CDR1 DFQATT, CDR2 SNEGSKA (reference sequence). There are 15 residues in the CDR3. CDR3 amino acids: CSAQGTSGGYNEQFF. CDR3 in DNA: TGCAGTGCTCAAGGGACTAGCGGGGGGTACAATGAGCAGTTCTTC.

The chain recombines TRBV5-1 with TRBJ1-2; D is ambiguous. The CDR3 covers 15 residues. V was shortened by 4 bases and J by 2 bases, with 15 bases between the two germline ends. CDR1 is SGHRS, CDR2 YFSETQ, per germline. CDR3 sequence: CASSLDFLDNYGYTF. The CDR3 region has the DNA TGCGCCAGCAGCCTAGATTTTTTGGACAACTATGGCTACACCTTC.

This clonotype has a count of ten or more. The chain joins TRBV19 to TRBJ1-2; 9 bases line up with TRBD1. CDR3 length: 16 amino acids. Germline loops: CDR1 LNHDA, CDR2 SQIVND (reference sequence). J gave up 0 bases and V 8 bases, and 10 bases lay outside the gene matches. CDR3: CASPTSGQGPNYGYTF. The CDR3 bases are TGTGCCAGTCCAACCTCGGGACAGGGTCCTAACTATGGCTACACCTTC.

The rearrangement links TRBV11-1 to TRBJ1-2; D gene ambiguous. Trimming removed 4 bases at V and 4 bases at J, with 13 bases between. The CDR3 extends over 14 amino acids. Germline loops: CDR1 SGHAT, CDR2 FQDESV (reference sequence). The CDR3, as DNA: TGTGCCAGCAGCTCGAGGTCAGGCGGCTATGGCTACACCTTC. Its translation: CASSSRSGGYGYTF.

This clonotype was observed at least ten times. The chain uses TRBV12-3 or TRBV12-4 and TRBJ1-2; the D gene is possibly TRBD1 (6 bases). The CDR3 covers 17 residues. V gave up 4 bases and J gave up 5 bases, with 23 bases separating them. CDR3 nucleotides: TGTGCCAGCAGTTATTATGATACAGGGAGAGATCGGTATGGCTACACCTTC. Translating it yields CASSYYDTGRDRYGYTF.